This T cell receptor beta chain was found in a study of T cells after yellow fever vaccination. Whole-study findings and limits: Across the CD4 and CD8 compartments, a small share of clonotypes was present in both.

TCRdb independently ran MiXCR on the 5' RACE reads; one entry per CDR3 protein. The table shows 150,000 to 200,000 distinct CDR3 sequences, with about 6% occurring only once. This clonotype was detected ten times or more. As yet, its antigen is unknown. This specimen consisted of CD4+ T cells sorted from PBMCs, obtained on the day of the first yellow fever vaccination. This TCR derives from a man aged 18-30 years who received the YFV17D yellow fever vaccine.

This CDR3 is CATSRDPTRSAVRAGELFF. The CDR3 region has the DNA TGTGCCACCAGCAGAGACCCGACTAGATCTGCCGTCAGGGCCGGGGAGCTGTTTTTT. This chain joins TRBV15 and TRBJ2-2, with D maybe TRBD2 (6 bases). CDR3 length: 19 residues. CDR1 is LNHNV, CDR2 YYDKDF, per germline (reference sequence). V was clipped by 0 bases and J by 6 bases, with 23 bases between them.